This note documents a single T cell receptor (beta chain) sequence. What antigen it recognizes has not been identified. Nothing much larger sits one base from this clone, and base qualities are not available. From V the trimming removes 0 bases and from J it removes 2 bases, while the gene matches leave 3 bases of the junction unaccounted for. Its CDR3 holds 15 amino acids, cysteine through phenylalanine. Kept here is only the CDR3 DNA, which spans 45 bases and is read in frame from base 1. Via the germline V gene, CDR1 is SGHVS and CDR2 FQNEAQ. In Seattle, one collaborating source enrolled patients while the infection was active and tracked those patients longitudinally over the course of disease. Whole blood was collected in K2EDTA tubes by collaborating institutions according to the institutions' own protocols. For TCRbeta analysis, collaborators shipped samples as frozen whole blood, isolated PBMCs, or DNA extracted from either of those sample types.

TCRbeta CDR3 regions were amplified from genomic DNA by means of the immunoSEQ Assay, a bias-controlled multiplex PCR. Per the authors' processing: The number of nucleated cells in each sample was estimated from the amplification of reference gene primers within the assay. Sequence reads were collapsed and filtered to measure the absolute abundance of every unique TCRbeta CDR3 rearrangement. For each sample, productive Simpson clonality was calculated as the square root of Simpson's diversity index over productive rearrangements. As stored in TCRdb, this immuneACCESS dataset retains in-frame rearrangements with V and J assigned. A fraction of the clones does not appear; measured against another copy, unresolved V genes explain less than half of the discrepancy, and the remainder lacks a known reason. The V and J calls and the clone size are those of that table, but D and trimming were determined from the DNA. This sample lists fewer than 200,000 clones; 70% to 90% were detected once. Roughly 8% of the sample is taken by the ten largest.

This specimen comes from a study of blood T cell repertoires in COVID-19 (dated by TCRdb to 2019 to 2021). Looking at the study overall: Collaborator samples came from the United States, Italy and Spain and covered acute and convalescent phases of COVID-19. The prospective study material was composed of cDNA or gDNA derived from T cells, B-cell-depleted T cells, or PBMCs. The dataset comprised deeply sampled blood TCRbeta repertoires from subjects exposed to, actively infected with, or recovered from COVID-19. A freely available public database, intended as a resource for researchers studying the immune response to SARS-CoV-2, is where the repertoires were released. Samples were obtained from the ongoing ImmuneRACE study (first 160 participants) and from about 1,300 subjects provided by 6 global collaborators. Nearly every sample came with metadata listing a de-identified subject ID, COVID-19 status, age in years and sex. Where available, HLA class I and class II types were taken from metadata supplied by the sample provider and were not determined by assay-based typing.

Results and caveats for the whole study, not just this receptor: The quantity of clinical and demographic metadata differed by source and by participant and was supplied without curation.

This receptor chain uses TRBV7-8 and TRBJ1-1; 7 nucleotides in the junction match TRBD1. The sequencing input was peripheral blood. The clonotype originates from an older woman with COVID-19, enrolled during active disease. In nucleotide form, the sequence is TGTGCCAGCAGCTTAGCGAGGGGGCCTAACACTGAAGCTTTCTTT. This gives the protein CASSLARGPNTEAFF.